This T cell receptor beta chain was identified in a study of tumor and adjacent non-tumor tissue in lung cancer. Study at large: Patients comprised about eleven adenocarcinoma, a couple of squamous cell carcinoma and 1 small cell lung cancer. Study findings and constraints: TCR diversity was significantly greater in tumor than normal lung tissue. Higher tumor TCR diversity was associated with shorter survival.

RNA was extracted from bulk tissue without any cell sorting. This non-tumor lung sample came from over 3 cm beyond the tumor edge. Donors were chemotherapy-naive, newly diagnosed lung cancer surgical patients in China, August–November 2014. Regarding this clonotype: Antigen: not known.

The library came from three nested PCR rounds adapted from ARM-PCR protocols. Using its own MiXCR run on the multiplex PCR reads, TCRdb lists one record per CDR3 protein. The table lists about 67,000 distinct CDR3 sequences, approximately 73% of them singletons, with under 45% in the top ten. From germline, CDR1 is KGHDR and CDR2 SFDVKD. This CDR3 comprises 16 residues. Sequenced: distant non-tumor lung tissue. This receptor was identified in a man aged 60 to 69 with non-small cell lung cancer. The rearrangement uses TRBV24-1 and TRBJ2-6; no reliable D call. The CDR3 loop is CVTGPNKESGANVLTF. The CDR3 coding sequence is TGTGTCACTGGTCCGAACAAGGAGTCTGGGGCCAACGTCCTGACTTTC.